This entry describes one T cell receptor (beta chain). The antigen remains undetermined. These data belong to a study of T cell responses to AZD1222 COVID-19 vaccine. Across the whole study: Recipients boosted at about 4 weeks or about 12 weeks are pooled. General observations from the study: At baseline, just a handful of AZD1222 recipients tested seropositive.

Method: immunoSEQ multiplex PCR; TCRdb's copy keeps in-frame clones and lacks some. The profile shows 100,000 or so clones, 88% of them singletons. Between the trimmed V and J ends, which lost 7 bases and 3 bases, there was a span of 12 bases. CDR3 length: 13 amino acids. Germline CDR1 SNHLY, CDR2 FYNNEI. The sequence derives from an adult in good health. The specimen was peripheral blood, collected on day 0 of AZD1222 vaccination. The chain couples TRBV2 to TRBJ2-5, with D possibly TRBD2 on 6 matching bases. In DNA, the CDR3 is TGTGCCAGCATCGCTGGAGGGAAAGAGACCCAGTACTTC. It codes for CASIAGGKETQYF.